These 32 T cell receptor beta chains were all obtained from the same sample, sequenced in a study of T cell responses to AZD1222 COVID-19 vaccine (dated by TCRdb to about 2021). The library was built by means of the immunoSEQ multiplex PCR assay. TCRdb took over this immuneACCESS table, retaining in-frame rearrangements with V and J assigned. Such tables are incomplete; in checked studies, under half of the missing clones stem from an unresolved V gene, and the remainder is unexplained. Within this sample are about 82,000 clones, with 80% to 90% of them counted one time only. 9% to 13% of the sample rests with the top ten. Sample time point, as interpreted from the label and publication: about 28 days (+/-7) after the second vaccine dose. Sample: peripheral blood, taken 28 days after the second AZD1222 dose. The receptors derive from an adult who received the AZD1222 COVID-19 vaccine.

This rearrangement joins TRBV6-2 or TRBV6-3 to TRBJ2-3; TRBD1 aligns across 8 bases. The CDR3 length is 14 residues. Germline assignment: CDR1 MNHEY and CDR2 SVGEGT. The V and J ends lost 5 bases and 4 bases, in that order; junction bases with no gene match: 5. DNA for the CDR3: TGTGCCAGCAGTATCAGGGGGCCAGCAGATACGCAGTATTTT. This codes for CASSIRGPADTQYF.

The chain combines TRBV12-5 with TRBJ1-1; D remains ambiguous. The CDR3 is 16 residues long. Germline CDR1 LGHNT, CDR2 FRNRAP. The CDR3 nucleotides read TGTGCGAGTACAGCGGAACGTCTTGTCGATAACACTGAAGCTTTCTTT. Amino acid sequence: CASTAERLVDNTEAFF.

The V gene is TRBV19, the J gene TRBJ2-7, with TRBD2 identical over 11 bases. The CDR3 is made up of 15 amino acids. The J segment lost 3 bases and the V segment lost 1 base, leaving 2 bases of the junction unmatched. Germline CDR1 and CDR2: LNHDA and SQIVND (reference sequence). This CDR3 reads CASSIGTSGSYEQYF. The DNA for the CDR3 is TGTGCCAGTAGTATAGGCACTAGCGGGAGCTACGAGCAGTACTTC.

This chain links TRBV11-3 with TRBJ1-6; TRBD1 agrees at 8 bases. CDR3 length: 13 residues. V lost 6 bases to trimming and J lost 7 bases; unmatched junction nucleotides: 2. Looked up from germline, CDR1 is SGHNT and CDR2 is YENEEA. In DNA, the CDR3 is TGTGCCAGCAGTCGACAGGGGAATTCACCCCTCCACTTT. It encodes CASSRQGNSPLHF. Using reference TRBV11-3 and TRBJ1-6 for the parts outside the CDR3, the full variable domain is EAGVVQSPRYKIIEKKQPVAFWCNPISGHNTLYWYLQNLGQGPELLIRYENEEAVDDSQLPKDRFSAERLKGVDSTLKIQPAELGDSAVYLCASSRQGNSPLHFGNGTRLTVT.

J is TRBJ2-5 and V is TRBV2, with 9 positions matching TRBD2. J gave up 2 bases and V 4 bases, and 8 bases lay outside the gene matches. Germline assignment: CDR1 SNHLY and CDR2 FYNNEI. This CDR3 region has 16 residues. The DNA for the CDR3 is TGTGCCAGCAGTGTGGCGGGGGGGTCCCCACAAGAGACCCAGTACTTC. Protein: CASSVAGGSPQETQYF.

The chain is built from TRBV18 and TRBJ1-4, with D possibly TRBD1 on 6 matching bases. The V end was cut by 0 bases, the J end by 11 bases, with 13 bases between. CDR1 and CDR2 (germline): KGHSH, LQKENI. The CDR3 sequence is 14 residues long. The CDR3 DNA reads TGTGCCAGCTCACCACCGTCAGGGGAAGTCAAACTGTTTTTT. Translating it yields CASSPPSGEVKLFF.

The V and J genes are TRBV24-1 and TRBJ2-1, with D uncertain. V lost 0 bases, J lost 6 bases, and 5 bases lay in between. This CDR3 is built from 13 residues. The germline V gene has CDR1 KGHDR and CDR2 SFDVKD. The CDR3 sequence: CATSDLKVNEQFF. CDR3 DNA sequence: TGTGCCACCAGTGATTTGAAGGTCAATGAGCAGTTCTTC.

The CDR3 loop is CASSLAGSDTQYF. CDR3 coding DNA: TGTGCCAGCTCACTGGCCGGGTCGGATACGCAGTATTTT. V gene TRBV18 combines with J gene TRBJ2-3; D gene ambiguous. V lost 4 bases, J lost 6 bases, and 11 bases lay in between. Germline CDR1 is KGHSH and CDR2 is LQKENI. The CDR3 spans 13 residues.

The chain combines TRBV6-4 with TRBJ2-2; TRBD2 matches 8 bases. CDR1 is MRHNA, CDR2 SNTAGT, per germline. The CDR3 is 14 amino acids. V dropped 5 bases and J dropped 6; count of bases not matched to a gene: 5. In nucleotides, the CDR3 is TGTGCCAGCAGTCCGGGACTAGACTCCGGGGAGCTGTTTTTT. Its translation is CASSPGLDSGELFF.

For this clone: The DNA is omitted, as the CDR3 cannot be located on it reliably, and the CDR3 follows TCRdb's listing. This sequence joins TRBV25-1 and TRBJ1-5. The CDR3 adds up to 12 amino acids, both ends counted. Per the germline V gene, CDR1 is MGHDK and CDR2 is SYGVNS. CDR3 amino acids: CAYMCRPQPQHF.

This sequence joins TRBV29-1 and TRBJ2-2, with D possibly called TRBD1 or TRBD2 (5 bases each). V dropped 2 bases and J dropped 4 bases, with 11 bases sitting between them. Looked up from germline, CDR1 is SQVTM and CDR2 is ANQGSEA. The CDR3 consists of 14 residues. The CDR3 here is CSVERGAGTGELFF. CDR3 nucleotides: TGCAGCGTTGAAAGGGGCGCGGGCACCGGGGAGCTGTTTTTT.

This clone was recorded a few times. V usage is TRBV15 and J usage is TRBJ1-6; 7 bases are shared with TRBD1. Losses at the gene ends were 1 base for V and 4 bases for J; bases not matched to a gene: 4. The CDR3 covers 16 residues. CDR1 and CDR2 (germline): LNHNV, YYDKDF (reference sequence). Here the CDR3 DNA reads TGTGCCACCAGCAGAGTAGGGGGCGCGTATAATTCACCCCTCCACTTT. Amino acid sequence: CATSRVGGAYNSPLHF.

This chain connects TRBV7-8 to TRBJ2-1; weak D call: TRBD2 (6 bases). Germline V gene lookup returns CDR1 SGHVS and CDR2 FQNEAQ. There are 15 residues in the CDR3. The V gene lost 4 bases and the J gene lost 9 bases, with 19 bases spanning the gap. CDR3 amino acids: CASSSDAPGVGEQFF. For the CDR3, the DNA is TGTGCCAGCAGCTCAGACGCCCCGGGAGTGGGTGAGCAGTTCTTC.

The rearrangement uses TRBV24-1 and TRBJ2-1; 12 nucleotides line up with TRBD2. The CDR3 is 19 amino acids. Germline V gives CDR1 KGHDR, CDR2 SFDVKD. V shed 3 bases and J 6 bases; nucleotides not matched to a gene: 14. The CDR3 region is CATSDGPYRLAGAPNEQFF. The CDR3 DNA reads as TGTGCCACCAGTGATGGGCCCTATAGACTAGCGGGAGCTCCCAATGAGCAGTTCTTC.

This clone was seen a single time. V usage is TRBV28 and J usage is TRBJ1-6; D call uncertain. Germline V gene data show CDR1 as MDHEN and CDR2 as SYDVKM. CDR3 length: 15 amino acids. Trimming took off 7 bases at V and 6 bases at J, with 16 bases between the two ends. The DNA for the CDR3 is TGTGCCAGCACCATAGCGGCTCAGATTAATTCACCCCTCCACTTT. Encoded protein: CASTIAAQINSPLHF.

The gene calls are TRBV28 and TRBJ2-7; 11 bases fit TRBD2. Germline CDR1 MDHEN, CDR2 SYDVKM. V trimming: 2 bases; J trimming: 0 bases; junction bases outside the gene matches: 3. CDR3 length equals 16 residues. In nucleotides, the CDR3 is TGTGCCAGCAGTTTACTAGGGACTAGCGGCTCCTACGAGCAGTACTTC. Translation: CASSLLGTSGSYEQYF.

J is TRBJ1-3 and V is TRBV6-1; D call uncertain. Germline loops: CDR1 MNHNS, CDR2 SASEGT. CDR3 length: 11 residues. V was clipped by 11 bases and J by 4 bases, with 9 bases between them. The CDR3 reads CAEGDGNTIYF. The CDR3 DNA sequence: TGTGCCGAGGGAGACGGAAACACCATATATTTT.

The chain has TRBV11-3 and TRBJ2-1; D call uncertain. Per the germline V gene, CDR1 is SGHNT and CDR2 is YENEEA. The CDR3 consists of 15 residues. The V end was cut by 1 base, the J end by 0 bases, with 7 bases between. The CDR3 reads CASSLGRSSYNEQFF. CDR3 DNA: TGTGCCAGCAGCTTAGGTAGGAGCTCCTACAATGAGCAGTTCTTC.

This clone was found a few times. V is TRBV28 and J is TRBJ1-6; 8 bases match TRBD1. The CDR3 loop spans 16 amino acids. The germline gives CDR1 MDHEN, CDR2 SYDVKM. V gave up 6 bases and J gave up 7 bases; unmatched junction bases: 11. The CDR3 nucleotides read TGTGCCAGCAGCCACCGACAGGGGCGAGGGAATTCACCCCTCCACTTT. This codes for CASSHRQGRGNSPLHF.

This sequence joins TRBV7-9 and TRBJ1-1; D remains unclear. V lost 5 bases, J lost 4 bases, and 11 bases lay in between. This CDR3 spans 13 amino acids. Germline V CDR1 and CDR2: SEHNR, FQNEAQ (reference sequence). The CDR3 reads CASSHPPGTEAFF. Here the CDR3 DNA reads TGTGCCAGCAGCCACCCGCCTGGCACTGAAGCTTTCTTT. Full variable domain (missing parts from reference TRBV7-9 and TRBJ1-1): DTGVSQNPRHKITKRGQNVTFRCDPISEHNRLYWYRQTLGQGPEFLTYFQNEAQLEKSRLLSDRFSAERPKGSFSTLEIQRTEQGDSAMYLCASSHPPGTEAFFGQGTRLTVV.

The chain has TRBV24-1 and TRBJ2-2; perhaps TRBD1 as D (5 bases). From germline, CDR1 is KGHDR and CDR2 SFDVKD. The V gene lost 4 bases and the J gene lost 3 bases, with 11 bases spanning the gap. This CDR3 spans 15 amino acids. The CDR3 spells CATSEGQGYTGELFF. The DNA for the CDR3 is TGTGCCACCAGTGAAGGGCAGGGTTACACCGGGGAGCTGTTTTTT.

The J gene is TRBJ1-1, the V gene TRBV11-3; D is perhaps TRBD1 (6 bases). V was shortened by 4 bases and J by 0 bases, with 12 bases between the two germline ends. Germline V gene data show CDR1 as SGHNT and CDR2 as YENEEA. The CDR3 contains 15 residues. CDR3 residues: CASSWQGTMNTEAFF. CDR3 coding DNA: TGTGCCAGCAGCTGGCAGGGGACCATGAACACTGAAGCTTTCTTT.

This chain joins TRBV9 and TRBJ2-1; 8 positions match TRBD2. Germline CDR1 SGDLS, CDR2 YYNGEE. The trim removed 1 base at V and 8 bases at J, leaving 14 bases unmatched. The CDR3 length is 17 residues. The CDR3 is CASSVSGGASWYHEQFF. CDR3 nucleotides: TGTGCCAGCAGCGTATCGGGAGGGGCCAGTTGGTACCATGAGCAGTTCTTC.

In DNA, the CDR3 is TGTGCCTGTGACGGACCGGGGGGGTCCTACGAGCAGTACGTC. Translating gives CACDGPGGSYEQYV. The V call is TRBV30, the J call TRBJ2-7; the match to TRBD2 covers 8 bases. CDR3 length equals 14 residues. Germline assignment: CDR1 GTSNPN and CDR2 SVGIG (reference sequence). V trimming: 6 bases; J trimming: 1 base; junction bases outside the gene matches: 8.

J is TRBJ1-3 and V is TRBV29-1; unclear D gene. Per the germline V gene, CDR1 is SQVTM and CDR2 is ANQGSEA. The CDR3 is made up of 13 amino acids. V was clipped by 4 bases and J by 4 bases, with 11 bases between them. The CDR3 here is CSVVVSGGNTIYF. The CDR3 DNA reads TGCAGCGTTGTAGTCTCCGGAGGAAACACCATATATTTT.

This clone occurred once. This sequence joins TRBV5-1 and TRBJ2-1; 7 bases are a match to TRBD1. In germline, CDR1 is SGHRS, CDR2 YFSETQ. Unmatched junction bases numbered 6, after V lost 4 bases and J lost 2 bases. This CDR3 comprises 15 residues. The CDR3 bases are TGCGCCAGCAGCCGGGACAGTACTACCTACAATGAGCAGTTCTTC. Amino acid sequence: CASSRDSTTYNEQFF.

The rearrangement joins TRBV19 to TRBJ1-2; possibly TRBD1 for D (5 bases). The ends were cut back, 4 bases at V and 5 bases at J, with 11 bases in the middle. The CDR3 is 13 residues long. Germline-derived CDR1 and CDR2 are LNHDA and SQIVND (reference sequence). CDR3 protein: CASSKTQGYGYTF. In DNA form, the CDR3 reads TGTGCCAGTAGTAAGACCCAGGGATATGGCTACACCTTC. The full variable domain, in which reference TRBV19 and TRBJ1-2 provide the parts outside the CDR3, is DGGITQSPKYLFRKEGQNVTLSCEQNLNHDAMYWYRQDPGQGLRLIYYSQIVNDFQKGDIAEGYSVSREKKESFPLTVTSAQKNPTAFYLCASSKTQGYGYTFGSGTRLTVV.

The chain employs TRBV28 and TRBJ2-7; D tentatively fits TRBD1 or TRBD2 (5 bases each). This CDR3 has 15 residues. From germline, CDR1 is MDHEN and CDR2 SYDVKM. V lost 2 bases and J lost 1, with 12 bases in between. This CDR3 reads CASSLPGRVSYEQYF. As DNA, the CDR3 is TGTGCCAGCAGTTTACCGGGACGGGTATCCTACGAGCAGTACTTC.

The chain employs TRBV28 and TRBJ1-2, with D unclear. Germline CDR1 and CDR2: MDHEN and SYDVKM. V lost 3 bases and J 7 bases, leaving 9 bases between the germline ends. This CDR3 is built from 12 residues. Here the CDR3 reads CASSFLDSGYTF. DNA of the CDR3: TGTGCCAGCAGTTTCCTCGATAGTGGCTACACCTTC.

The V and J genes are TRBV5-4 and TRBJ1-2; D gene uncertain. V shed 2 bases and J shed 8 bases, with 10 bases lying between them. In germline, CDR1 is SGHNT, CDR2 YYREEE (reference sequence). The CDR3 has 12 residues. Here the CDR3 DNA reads TGTGCCAGCAGCTTTCCAGCTAGCGGCTACACCTTC. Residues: CASSFPASGYTF.

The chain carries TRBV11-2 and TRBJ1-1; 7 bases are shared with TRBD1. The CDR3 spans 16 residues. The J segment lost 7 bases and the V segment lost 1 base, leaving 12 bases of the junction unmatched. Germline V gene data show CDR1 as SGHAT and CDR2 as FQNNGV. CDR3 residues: CASSLADRAANFEAFF. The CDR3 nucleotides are TGTGCCAGCAGCTTAGCCGACAGGGCCGCTAACTTTGAAGCTTTCTTT.

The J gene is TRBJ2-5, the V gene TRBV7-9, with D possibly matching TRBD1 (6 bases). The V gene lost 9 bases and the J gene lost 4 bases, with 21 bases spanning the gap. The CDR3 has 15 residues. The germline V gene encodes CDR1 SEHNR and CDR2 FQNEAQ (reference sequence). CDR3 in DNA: TGTGCCAGTGACACAGGGTTATTCCTCGGAGAGACCCAGTACTTC. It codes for CASDTGLFLGETQYF.